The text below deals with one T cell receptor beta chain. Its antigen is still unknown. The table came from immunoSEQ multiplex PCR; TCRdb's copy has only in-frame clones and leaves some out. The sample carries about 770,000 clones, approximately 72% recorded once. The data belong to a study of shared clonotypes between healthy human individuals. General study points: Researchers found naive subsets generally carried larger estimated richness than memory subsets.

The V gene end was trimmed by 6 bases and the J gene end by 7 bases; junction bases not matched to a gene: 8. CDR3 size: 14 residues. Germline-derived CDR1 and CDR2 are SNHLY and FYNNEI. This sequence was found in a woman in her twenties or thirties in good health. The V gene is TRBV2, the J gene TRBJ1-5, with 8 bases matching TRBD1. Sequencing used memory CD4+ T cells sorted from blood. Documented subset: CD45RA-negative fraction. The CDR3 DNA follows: TGTGCCAGCAGCAATACAGGGGGAGAGCAGCCCCAGCATTTT. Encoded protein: CASSNTGGEQPQHF.